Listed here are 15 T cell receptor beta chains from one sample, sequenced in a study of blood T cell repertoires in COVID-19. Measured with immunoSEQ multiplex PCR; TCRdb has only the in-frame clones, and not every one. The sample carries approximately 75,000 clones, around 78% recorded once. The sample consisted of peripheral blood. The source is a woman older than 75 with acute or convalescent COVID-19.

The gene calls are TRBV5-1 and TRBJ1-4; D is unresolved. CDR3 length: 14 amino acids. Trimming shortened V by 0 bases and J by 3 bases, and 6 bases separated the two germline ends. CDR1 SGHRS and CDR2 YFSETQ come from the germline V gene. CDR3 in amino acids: CASSLGASNEKLFF. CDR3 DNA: TGCGCCAGCAGCTTGGGGGCCTCTAATGAAAAACTGTTTTTT.

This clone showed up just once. CDR3 residues: CASRAGTSYTGELFF. The CDR3 DNA reads TGTGCCAGTAGAGCAGGCACCTCCTACACCGGGGAGCTGTTTTTT. The chain links TRBV19 to TRBJ2-2; D call uncertain. The CDR3 loop spans 15 amino acids. Trimming took off 6 bases at V and 3 bases at J, with 14 bases between the two ends. The germline V gene encodes CDR1 LNHDA and CDR2 SQIVND (reference sequence).

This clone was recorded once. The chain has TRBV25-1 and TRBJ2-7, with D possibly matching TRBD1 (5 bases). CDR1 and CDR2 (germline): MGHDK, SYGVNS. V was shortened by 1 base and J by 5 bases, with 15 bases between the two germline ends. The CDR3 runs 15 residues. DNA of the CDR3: TGTGCCAGCAGTGAATGGGGCCAAGGGAAGGACGAGCAGTACTTC. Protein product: CASSEWGQGKDEQYF.

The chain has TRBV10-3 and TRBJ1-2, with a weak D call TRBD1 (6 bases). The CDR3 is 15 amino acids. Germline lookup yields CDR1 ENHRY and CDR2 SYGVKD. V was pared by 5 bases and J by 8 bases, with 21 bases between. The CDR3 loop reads CAISQDRPINGGYTF. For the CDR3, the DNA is TGTGCCATCAGTCAAGACAGGCCAATCAACGGGGGCTACACCTTC.

The CDR3 nucleotides read TGTGCCAGCAGCAAGGGGACCGGGGAGCTGTTTTTT. The encoded protein is CASSKGTGELFF. The genes are TRBV7-3 and TRBJ2-2; a weak D match, TRBD1 (5 bases). V lost 5 bases, J lost 5 bases, and 6 bases lay in between. CDR3 length: 12 amino acids. Germline CDR1 and CDR2: SGHTA and FQGTGA.

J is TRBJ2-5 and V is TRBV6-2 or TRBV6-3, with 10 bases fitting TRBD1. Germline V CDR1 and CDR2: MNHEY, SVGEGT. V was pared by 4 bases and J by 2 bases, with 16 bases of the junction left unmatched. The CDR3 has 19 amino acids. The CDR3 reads CASSSPGQGLVRGQETQYF. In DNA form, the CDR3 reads TGTGCCAGCAGTTCCCCGGGACAGGGGCTCGTCAGGGGTCAAGAGACCCAGTACTTC.

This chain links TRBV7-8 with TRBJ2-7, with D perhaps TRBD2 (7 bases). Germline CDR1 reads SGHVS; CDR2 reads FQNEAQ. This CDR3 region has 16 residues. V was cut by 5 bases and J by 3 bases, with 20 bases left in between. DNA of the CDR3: TGTGCCAGCAGCGGTGCCGCTAGCGGAGGGGGCTACGAGCAGTACTTC. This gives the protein CASSGAASGGGYEQYF.

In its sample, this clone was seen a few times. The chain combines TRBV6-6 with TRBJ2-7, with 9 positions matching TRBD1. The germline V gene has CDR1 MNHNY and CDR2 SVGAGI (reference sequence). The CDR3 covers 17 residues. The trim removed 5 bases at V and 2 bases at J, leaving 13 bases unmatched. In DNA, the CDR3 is TGTGCCAGCAGTCGGACCCTCGGGACAGGGCTCCCCTACGAGCAGTACTTC. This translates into CASSRTLGTGLPYEQYF.

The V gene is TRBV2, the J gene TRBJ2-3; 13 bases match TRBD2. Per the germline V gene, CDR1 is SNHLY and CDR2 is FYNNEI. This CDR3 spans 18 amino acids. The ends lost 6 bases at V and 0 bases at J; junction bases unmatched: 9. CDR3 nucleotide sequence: TGTGCCAGCAGCGACGGGACTAGCGGGGAGTATAGCACAGATACGCAGTATTTT. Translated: CASSDGTSGEYSTDTQYF.

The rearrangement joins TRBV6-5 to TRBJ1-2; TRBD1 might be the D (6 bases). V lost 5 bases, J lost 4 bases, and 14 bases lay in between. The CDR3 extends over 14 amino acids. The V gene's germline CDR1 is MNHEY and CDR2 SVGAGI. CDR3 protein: CASSRTELFYGYTF. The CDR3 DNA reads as TGTGCCAGCAGTAGGACAGAGTTGTTCTATGGCTACACCTTC.

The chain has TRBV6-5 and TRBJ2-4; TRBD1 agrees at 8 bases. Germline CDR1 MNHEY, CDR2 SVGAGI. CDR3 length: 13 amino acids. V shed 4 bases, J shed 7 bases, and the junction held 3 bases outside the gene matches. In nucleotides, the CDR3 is TGTGCCAGCAGTTTGACAGGGGACAACATTCAGTACTTC. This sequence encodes CASSLTGDNIQYF.

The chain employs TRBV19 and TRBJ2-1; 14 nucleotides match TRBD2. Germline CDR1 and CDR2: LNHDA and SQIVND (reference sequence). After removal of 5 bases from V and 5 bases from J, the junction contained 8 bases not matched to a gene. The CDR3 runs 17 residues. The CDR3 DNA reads TGTGCCAGTAGTGCTCCGGGACTAGCGGGAGCCAACAATGAGCAGTTCTTC. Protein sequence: CASSAPGLAGANNEQFF.

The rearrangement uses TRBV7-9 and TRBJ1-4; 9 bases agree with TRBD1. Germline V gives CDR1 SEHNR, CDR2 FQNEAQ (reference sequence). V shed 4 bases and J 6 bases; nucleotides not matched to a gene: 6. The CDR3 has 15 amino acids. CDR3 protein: CASSSRDRGDEKLFF. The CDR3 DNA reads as TGTGCCAGCAGCTCTCGAGACAGGGGGGATGAAAAACTGTTTTTT.

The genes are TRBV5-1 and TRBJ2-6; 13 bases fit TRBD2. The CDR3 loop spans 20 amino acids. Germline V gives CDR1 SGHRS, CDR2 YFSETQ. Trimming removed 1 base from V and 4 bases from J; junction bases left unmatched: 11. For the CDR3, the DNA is TGCGCCAGCAGCTTGACACTCTCCGGGACTAGCGGGGTGGGGGCCAACGTCCTGACTTTC. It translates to CASSLTLSGTSGVGANVLTF.

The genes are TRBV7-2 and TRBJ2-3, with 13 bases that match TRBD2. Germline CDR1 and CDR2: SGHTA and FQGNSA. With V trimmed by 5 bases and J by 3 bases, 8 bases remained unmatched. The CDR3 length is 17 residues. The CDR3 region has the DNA TGTGCCAGCAGCGAGGGGGGGGGACTAGCGGGAACAGATACGCAGTATTTT. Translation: CASSEGGGLAGTDTQYF.